The 8 T cell receptor beta chains presented below share a single source sample, sequenced in a study of cytomegalovirus exposure and HLA in healthy donors. Use of 60 Vbeta and 13 Jbeta primers characterized the PCR. This table comes from immunoSEQ multiplex PCR, and its TCRdb copy is limited to in-frame clones, with some not included. The data hold about 140,000 clones, with 78% observed a single time. The material sequenced was PBMCs. The receptors come from a male donor in good health and CMV-seronegative.

The chain joins TRBV5-6 to TRBJ1-1; a possible D gene is TRBD1 (5 bases). Germline lookup yields CDR1 SGHDT and CDR2 YYEEEE. The CDR3 extends over 16 amino acids. Trimming cost V 0 bases and J 3 bases, with 15 bases left between them. CDR3 sequence: CASSLVAGLGHTEAFF. CDR3 DNA sequence: TGTGCCAGCAGCTTGGTTGCGGGATTGGGACACACTGAAGCTTTCTTT.

J is TRBJ2-7 and V is TRBV6-6; the match to TRBD1 covers 9 bases. The trim removed 8 bases at V and 4 bases at J, leaving 6 bases unmatched. The CDR3 is made up of 13 amino acids. Germline V gene lookup returns CDR1 MNHNY and CDR2 SVGAGI (reference sequence). In DNA form, the CDR3 reads TGTGCCAGCCGGGACAGGGAGCTTTACGAGCAGTACTTC. Translation gives CASRDRELYEQYF.

This chain uses TRBV5-1 with TRBJ2-7, with TRBD1 identical over 7 bases. V shed 4 bases and J 6 bases; nucleotides not matched to a gene: 13. CDR1 and CDR2 (germline): SGHRS, YFSETQ. CDR3 length: 15 residues. For the CDR3, the DNA is TGCGCCAGCAGCCGAGAAGGGACAGACATCCGCGAGCAGTACTTC. This gives the protein CASSREGTDIREQYF.

CDR3 sequence (DNA): TGTGCCAGCAGCTTACCCTTGGGAGGGTTGTATGGCTACACCTTC. This sequence encodes CASSLPLGGLYGYTF. This chain connects TRBV7-2 to TRBJ1-2, with D unresolved. This CDR3 is built from 15 residues. Trimming stripped 2 bases from V and 5 bases from J, with 15 bases between. Looked up from germline, CDR1 is SGHTA and CDR2 is FQGNSA.

This sequence joins TRBV6-5 and TRBJ2-1, with D possibly TRBD2 on 6 matching bases. The V and J ends lost 11 bases and 2 bases respectively, with 10 bases between them. The CDR3 length is 12 residues. Germline-derived CDR1 and CDR2 are MNHEY and SVGAGI. In DNA, the CDR3 is TGTGCCTCTGGGGGGACCTACAATGAGCAGTTCTTC. It yields the protein CASGGTYNEQFF.

The chain has TRBV5-1 and TRBJ2-1, with TRBD1 matching over 9 bases. This CDR3 has 15 amino acids. The germline V gene encodes CDR1 SGHRS and CDR2 YFSETQ. With 4 bases clipped from V and 7 bases from J, the junction kept 9 bases outside the gene matches. CDR3 sequence reads: CASSPRTGVVNEQFF. The CDR3 DNA reads as TGCGCCAGCAGCCCCCGGACAGGGGTGGTGAATGAGCAGTTCTTC.

The J gene is TRBJ2-3, the V gene TRBV5-8; TRBD2 matches 8 bases. The CDR3 has 14 residues. J lost 5 bases, V lost 4 bases, and 6 bases had no gene match. The germline V gene encodes CDR1 SGHTS and CDR2 YDEGEE. The CDR3 DNA follows: TGTGCCAGCAGCGATAGCGGGGCAGTAGATACGCAGTATTTT. Translated, it gives CASSDSGAVDTQYF.

J is TRBJ1-1 and V is TRBV5-6; D unresolved. This CDR3 is built from 14 residues. Germline CDR1 and CDR2: SGHDT and YYEEEE. V was clipped by 5 bases and J by 3 bases, with 14 bases between them. Here the CDR3 reads CASSRERGDTEAFF. DNA of the CDR3: TGTGCCAGCAGTAGGGAACGGGGAGACACTGAAGCTTTCTTT.